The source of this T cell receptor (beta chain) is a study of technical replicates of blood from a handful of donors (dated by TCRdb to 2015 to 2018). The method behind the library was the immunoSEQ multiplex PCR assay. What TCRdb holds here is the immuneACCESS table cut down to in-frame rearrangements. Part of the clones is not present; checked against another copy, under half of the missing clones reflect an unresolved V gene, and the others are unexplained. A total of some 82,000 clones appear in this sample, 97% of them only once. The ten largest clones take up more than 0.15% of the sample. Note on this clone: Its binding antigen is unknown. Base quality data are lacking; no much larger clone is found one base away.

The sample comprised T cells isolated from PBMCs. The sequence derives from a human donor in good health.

The nucleotide sequence reads as follows: TGCGCCAGCAGCTTGGACCCGAGCGCCGGCTACACCTTC. The encoded protein is CASSLDPSAGYTF. The chain is encoded by TRBV5-1 joined to TRBJ1-2, with no D gene named confidently. The germline V gene yields SGHRS for CDR1 and YFSETQ for CDR2. V gives up 0 bases and J gives up 8 bases, and the segment between their germline ends measures 11 bases. The CDR3 covers 13 residues, taking in both the cysteine and the phenylalanine. The read is trimmed to its CDR3 DNA, 39 bases read in frame from base 1.